The T cell receptor (beta chain) described here comes from a study of blood T cell repertoires in COVID-19. Study in general: Donors in the United States, Italy and Spain gave samples during acute or convalescent COVID-19. PBMCs, B-cell-depleted T cells, or T cells provided the cDNA or gDNA that made up the material.

As handled by the study authors: Nucleated cell number was recorded as an estimate derived from reference gene primer amplification. Measured with immunoSEQ multiplex PCR; TCRdb has only the in-frame clones, and not every one. V and J calls and clone size come straight from that table; D and trimming were deduced from the DNA. The sample lists approximately 110,000 clones, 84% occurring once. The specimen was peripheral blood. The TCR comes from a woman aged 40 to 55 with acute or convalescent COVID-19.

The CDR3 reads CASTRDRETYF. CDR3 coding DNA: TGTGCCAGCACCCGGGACAGGGAAACGTACTTC. V usage is TRBV6-5 and J usage is TRBJ2-7, with 9 bases aligning to TRBD1. The CDR3 extends over 11 amino acids. V lost 7 bases to trimming and J lost 12 bases; unmatched junction nucleotides: 7. Germline V CDR1 and CDR2: MNHEY, SVGAGI.